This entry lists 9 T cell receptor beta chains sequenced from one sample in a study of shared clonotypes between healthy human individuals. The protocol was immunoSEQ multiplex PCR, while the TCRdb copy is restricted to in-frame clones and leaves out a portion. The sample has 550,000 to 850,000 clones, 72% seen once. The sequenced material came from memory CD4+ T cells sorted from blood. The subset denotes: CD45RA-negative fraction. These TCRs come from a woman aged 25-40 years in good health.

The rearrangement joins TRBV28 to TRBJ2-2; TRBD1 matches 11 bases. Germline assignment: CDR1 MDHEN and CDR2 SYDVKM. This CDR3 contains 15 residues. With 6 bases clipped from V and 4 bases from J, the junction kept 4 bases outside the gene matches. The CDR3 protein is CASSYGTGGTGELFF. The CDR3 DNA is TGTGCCAGCAGCTACGGGACAGGGGGCACCGGGGAGCTGTTTTTT.

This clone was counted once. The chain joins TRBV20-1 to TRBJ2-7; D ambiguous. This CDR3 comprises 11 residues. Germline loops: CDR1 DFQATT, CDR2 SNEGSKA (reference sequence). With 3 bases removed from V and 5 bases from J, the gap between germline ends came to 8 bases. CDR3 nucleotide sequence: TGCAGTGCTAGTAAGGCCCACGAGCAGTACTTC. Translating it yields CSASKAHEQYF.

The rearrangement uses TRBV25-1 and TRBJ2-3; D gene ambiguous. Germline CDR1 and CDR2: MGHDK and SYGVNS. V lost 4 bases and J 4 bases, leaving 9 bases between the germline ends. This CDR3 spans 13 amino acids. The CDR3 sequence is CASSGVDSDTQYF. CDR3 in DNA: TGTGCCAGCAGTGGGGTAGACTCAGATACGCAGTATTTT.

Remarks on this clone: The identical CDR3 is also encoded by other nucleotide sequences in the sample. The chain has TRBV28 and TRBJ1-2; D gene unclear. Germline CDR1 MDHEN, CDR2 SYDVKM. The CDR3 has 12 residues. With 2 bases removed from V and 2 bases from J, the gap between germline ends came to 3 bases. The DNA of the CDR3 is TGTGCCAGCAGTTTAAGCAACTATGGCTACACCTTC. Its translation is CASSLSNYGYTF.

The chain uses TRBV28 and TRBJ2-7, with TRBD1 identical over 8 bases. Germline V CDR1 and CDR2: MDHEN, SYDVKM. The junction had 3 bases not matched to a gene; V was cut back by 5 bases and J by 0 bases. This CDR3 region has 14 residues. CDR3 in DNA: TGTGCCAGCAGTCCACAGGGGGGCTCCTACGAGCAGTACTTC. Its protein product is CASSPQGGSYEQYF.

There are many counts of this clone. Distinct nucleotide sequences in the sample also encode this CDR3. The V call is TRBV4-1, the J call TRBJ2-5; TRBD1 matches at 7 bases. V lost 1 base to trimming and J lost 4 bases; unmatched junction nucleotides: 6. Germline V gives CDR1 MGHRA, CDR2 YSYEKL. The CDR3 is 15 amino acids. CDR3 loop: CASSQGPGGIETQYF. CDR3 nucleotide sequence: TGCGCCAGCAGCCAAGGGCCAGGGGGAATAGAGACCCAGTACTTC.

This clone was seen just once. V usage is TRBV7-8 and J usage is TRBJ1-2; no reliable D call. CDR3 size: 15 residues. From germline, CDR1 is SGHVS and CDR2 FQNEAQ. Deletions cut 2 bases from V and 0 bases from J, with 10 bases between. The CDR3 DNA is TGTGCCAGCAGCTTACGCCAAGCCGCTAACTATGGCTACACCTTC. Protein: CASSLRQAANYGYTF.

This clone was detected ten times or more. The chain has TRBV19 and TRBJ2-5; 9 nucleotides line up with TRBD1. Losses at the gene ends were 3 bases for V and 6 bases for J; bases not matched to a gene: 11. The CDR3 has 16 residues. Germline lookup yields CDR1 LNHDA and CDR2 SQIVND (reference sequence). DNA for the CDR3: TGTGCCAGTAGTATCCCCGGGACAGGGATAGGGAAGACCCAGTACTTC. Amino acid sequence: CASSIPGTGIGKTQYF. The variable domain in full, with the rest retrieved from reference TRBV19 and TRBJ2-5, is DGGITQSPKYLFRKEGQNVTLSCEQNLNHDAMYWYRQDPGQGLRLIYYSQIVNDFQKGDIAEGYSVSREKKESFPLTVTSAQKNPTAFYLCASSIPGTGIGKTQYFGPGTRLLVL.

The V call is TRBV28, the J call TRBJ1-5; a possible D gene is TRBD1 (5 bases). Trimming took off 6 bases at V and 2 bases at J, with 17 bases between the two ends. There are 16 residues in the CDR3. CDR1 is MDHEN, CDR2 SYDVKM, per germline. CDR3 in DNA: TGTGCCAGCAGGGGGGGAGTGTATTGGGGCAATCAGCCCCAGCATTTT. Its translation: CASRGGVYWGNQPQHF. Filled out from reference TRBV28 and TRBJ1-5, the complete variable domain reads DVKVTQSSRYLVKRTGEKVFLECVQDMDHENMFWYRQDPGLGLRLIYFSYDVKMKEKGDIPEGYSVSREKKERFSLILESASTNQTSMYLCASRGGVYWGNQPQHFGDGTRLSIL.